The 9 T cell receptor beta chains below all came from one sample that was sequenced in a study of T-cell memory formation after mild COVID-19. Each CDR3 protein is one row after TCRdb ran MiXCR on the 5' RACE reads. Of about 340,000 distinct CDR3 sequences listed, under 25% were seen once; the top ten hold approximately 22%. Material for sequencing was PBMCs or a T cell subset sorted from them (not recorded which). The receptors here all came from a man in his late teens or twenties who had mild COVID-19 (a few samples of this study predate the infection). Cell type and time point are not known.

The CDR3 spells CASKSRSNQPQHF. The DNA of the CDR3 is TGTGCCAGCAAATCAAGGAGCAATCAGCCCCAGCATTTT. This sequence joins TRBV28 and TRBJ1-5; D uncertain. Trimming removed 7 bases at V and 1 base at J, with 8 bases between. CDR3 length: 13 amino acids. In germline, CDR1 is MDHEN, CDR2 SYDVKM.

The J gene is TRBJ2-5, the V gene TRBV2; D remains ambiguous. Trimming removed 6 bases from V and 4 bases from J, with 3 bases in between. The CDR3 is 10 residues long. From germline, CDR1 is SNHLY and CDR2 FYNNEI. CDR3: CASRVETQYF. Written as DNA, the CDR3 is TGTGCCAGCAGGGTAGAGACCCAGTACTTC.

This clonotype was detected only a few times. This sequence joins TRBV3-1 and TRBJ2-3, with a possible D match to TRBD1 (5 bases). CDR3 length: 17 amino acids. V dropped 5 bases and J dropped 2 bases, with 20 bases sitting between them. The germline V gene has CDR1 LGHDT and CDR2 YNNKEL (reference sequence). The chain's CDR3 is CASSSRVGLLNTDTQYF. For the CDR3, the DNA is TGTGCCAGCAGCTCGAGAGTGGGGCTTCTCAACACAGATACGCAGTATTTT.

This chain connects TRBV5-6 to TRBJ1-6; D unresolved. The CDR3 runs to 16 residues. The germline CDR1 and CDR2 sequences are SGHDT and YYEEEE. Trimming shortened V by 1 base and J by 2 bases, and 10 bases separated the two germline ends. In DNA, the CDR3 is TGTGCCAGCAGCTTGCGGGGTATAGCCTATAATTCACCCCTCCACTTT. This sequence encodes CASSLRGIAYNSPLHF.

This clonotype was recorded a few times. J is TRBJ2-3 and V is TRBV10-3; 15 bases agree with TRBD2. J lost 6 bases, V lost 5 bases, and 3 bases had no gene match. CDR1 and CDR2 from the germline V gene are ENHRY and SYGVKD. The CDR3 sequence is 15 residues long. The CDR3 DNA reads TGTGCCATCAGTACCGGGACTAGCGGGGGGGATACGCAGTATTTT. As protein: CAISTGTSGGDTQYF.

This clonotype has only a few counts. The genes are TRBV4-3 and TRBJ2-2; 7 bases agree with TRBD1. Unmatched junction bases numbered 5, after V lost 0 bases and J lost 4 bases. The length of the CDR3 is 16 residues. Germline loops: CDR1 LGHNA, CDR2 YSLEER. The CDR3 DNA sequence: TGCGCCAGCAGCCAAGAGGTGCAGGGGGTCACCGGGGAGCTGTTTTTT. Protein product: CASSQEVQGVTGELFF.

This clonotype was found a few times. The genes are TRBV12-3 or TRBV12-4 and TRBJ1-6; the D is unclear. CDR3 length: 15 residues. Trimming left V 1 base short and J 7 bases short, with 11 bases between. The CDR3 spells CASSLVLKPNSPLHF. In nucleotides, the CDR3 is TGTGCCAGCAGTTTAGTGCTGAAACCCAATTCACCCCTCCACTTT.

This clonotype turned up a few times. The V gene is TRBV7-2, the J gene TRBJ1-2, with a possible D match to TRBD1 (5 bases). Germline-derived CDR1 and CDR2 are SGHTA and FQGNSA. V gave up 1 base and J gave up 5 bases, with 8 bases separating them. The CDR3 is made up of 13 amino acids. The DNA for the CDR3 is TGTGCCAGCAGCTTAGACAGGAGTTATGGCTACACCTTC. This translates into CASSLDRSYGYTF.

The V gene is TRBV29-1, the J gene TRBJ2-5, with D possibly matching TRBD1 (6 bases). The CDR3 covers 13 residues. From germline, CDR1 is SQVTM and CDR2 ANQGSEA. The V and J ends lost 6 bases and 5 bases respectively, with 16 bases between them. This CDR3 is CSVDRGIGETQYF. CDR3 nucleotide sequence: TGCAGCGTGGACAGAGGGATAGGCGAGACCCAGTACTTC.